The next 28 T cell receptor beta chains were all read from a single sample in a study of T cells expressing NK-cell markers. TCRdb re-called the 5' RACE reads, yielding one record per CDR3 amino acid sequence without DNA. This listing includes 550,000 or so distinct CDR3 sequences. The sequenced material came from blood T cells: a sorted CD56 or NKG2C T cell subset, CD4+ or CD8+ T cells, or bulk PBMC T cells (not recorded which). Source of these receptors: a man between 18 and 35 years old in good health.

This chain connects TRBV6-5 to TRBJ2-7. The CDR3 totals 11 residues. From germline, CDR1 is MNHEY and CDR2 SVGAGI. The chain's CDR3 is CASSFGFEQYF.

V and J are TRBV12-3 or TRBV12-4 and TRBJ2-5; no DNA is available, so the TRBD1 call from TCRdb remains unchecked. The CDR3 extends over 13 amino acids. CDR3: CASCSQGGETQYF.

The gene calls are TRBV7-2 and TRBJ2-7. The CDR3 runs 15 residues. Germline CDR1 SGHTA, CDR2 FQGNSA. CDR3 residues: CASSFRTASSYEQYF. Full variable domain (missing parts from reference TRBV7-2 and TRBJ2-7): GAGVSQSPSNKVTEKGKDVELRCDPISGHTALYWYRQSLGQGLEFLIYFQGNSAPDKSGLPSDRFSAERTGGSVSTLTIQRTQQEDSAVYLCASSFRTASSYEQYFGPGTRLTVT.

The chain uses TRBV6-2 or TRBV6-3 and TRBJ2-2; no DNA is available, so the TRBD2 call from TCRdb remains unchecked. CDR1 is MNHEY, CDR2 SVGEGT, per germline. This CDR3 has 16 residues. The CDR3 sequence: CASTTGTSGSTGELFF.

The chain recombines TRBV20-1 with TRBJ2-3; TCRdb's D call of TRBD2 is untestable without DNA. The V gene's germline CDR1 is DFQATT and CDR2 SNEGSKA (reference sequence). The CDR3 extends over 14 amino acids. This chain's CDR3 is CSAQTAEGPDTQYF.

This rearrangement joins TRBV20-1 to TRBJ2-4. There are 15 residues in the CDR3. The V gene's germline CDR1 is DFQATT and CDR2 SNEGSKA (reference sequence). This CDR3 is CSAPRVGSAKNIQYF.

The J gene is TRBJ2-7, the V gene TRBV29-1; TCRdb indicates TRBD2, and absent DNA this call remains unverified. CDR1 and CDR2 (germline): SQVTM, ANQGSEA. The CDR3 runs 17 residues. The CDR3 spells CSVLYGREGPWGDEQYF.

The CDR3 reads CASRGTERDEQFF. The chain couples TRBV7-9 to TRBJ2-1; TCRdb outputs TRBD1, but without DNA this stays unchecked. Per germline, CDR1 SEHNR and CDR2 FQNEAQ (reference sequence). This CDR3 is built from 13 residues.

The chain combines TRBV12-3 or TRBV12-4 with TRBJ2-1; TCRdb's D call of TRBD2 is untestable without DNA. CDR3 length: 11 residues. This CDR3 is CASVGRGEQFF.

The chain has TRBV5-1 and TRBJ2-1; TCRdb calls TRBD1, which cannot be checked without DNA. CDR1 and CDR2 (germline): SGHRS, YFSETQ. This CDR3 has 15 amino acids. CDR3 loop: CASRLEWGGGNEQFF.

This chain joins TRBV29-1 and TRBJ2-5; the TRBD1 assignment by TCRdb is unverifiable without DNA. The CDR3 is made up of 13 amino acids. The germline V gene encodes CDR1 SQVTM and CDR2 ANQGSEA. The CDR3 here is CSVVQGAGETQYF. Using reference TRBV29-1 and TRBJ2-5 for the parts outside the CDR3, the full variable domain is SAVISQKPSRDICQRGTSLTIQCQVDSQVTMMFWYRQQPGQSLTLIATANQGSEATYESGFVIDKFPISRPNLTFSTLTVSNMSPEDSSIYLCSVVQGAGETQYFGPGTRLLVL.

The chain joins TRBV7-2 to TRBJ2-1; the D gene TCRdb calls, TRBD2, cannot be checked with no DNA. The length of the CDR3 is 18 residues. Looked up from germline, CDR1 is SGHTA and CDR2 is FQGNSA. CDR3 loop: CASSLFLGGRAGGNEQFF.

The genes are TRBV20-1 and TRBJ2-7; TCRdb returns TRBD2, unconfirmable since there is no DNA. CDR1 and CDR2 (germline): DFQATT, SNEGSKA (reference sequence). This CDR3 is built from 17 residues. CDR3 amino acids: CSARDHWTSALSYEQYF.

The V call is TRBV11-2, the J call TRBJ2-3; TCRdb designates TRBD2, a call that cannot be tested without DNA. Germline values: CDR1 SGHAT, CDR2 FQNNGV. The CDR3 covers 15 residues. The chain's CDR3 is CASSPGLAGADTQYF.

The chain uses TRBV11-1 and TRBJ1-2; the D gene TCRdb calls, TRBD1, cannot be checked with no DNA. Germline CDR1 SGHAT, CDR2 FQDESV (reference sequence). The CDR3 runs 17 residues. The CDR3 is CASSLGSGRGPYYGYTF.

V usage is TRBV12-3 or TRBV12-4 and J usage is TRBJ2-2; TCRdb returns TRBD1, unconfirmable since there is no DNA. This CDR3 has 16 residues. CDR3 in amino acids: CASSHSGGTNTGELFF.

CDR3 sequence reads: CASSASPSGRTYNEQFF. This sequence joins TRBV9 and TRBJ2-1; the TCRdb call, TRBD2, lacks DNA for checking. CDR1 is SGDLS, CDR2 YYNGEE, per germline. There are 17 residues in the CDR3.

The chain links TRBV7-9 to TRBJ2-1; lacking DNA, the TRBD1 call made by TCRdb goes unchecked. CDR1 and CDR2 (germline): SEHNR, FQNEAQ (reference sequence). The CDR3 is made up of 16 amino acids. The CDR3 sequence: CAGGTEGAGLYNEQFF. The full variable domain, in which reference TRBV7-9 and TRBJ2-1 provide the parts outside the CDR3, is DTGVSQNPRHKITKRGQNVTFRCDPISEHNRLYWYRQTLGQGPEFLTYFQNEAQLEKSRLLSDRFSAERPKGSFSTLEIQRTEQGDSAMYLCAGGTEGAGLYNEQFFGPGTRLTVL.

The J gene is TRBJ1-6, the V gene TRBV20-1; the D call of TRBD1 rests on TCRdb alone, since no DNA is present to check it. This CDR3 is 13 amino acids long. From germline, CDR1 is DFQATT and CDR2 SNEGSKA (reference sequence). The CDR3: CSAQQGTDSPLHF.

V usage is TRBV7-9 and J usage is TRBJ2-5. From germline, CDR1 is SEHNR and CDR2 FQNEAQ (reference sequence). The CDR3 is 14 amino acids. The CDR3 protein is CASSSRSERETQYF.

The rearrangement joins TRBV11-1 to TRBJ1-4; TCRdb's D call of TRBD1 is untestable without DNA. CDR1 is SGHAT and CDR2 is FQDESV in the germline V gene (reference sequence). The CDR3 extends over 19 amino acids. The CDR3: CASSPNDLTGGTGREKLFF.

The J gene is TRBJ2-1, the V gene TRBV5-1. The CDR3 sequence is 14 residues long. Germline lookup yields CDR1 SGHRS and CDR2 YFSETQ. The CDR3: CASSLVATGSEQFF. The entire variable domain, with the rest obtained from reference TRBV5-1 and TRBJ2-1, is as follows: KAGVTQTPRYLIKTRGQQVTLSCSPISGHRSVSWYQQTPGQGLQFLFEYFSETQRNKGNFPGRFSGRQFSNSRSEMNVSTLELGDSALYLCASSLVATGSEQFFGPGTRLTVL.

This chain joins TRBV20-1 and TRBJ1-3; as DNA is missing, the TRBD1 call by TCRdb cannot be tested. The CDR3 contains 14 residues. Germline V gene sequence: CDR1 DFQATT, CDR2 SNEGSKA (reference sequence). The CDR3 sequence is CSARIPGVGNTIYF.

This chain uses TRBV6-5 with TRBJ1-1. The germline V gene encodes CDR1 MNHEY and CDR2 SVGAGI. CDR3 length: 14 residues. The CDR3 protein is CASSSSRRETEAFF.

CDR3 sequence: CASSLFGLASYNEQFF. The chain couples TRBV28 to TRBJ2-1; TCRdb's assignment of TRBD2 cannot be checked, as there is no DNA. The CDR3 spans 16 residues. Germline V gene data show CDR1 as MDHEN and CDR2 as SYDVKM.

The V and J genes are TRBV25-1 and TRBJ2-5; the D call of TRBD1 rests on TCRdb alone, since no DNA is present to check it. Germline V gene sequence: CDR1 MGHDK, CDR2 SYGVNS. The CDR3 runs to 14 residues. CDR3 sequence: CASSPRDLQETQYF.

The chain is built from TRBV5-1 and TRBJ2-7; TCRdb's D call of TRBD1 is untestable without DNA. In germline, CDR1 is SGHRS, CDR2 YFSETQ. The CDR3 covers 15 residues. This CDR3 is CASSRLGGESYEQYF.

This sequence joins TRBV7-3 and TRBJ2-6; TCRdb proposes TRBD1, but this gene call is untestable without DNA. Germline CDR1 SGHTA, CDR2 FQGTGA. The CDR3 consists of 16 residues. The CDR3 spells CASSFDSSSGANVLTF. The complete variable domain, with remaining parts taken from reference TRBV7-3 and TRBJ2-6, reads GAGVSQTPSNKVTEKGKYVELRCDPISGHTALYWYRQSLGQGPEFLIYFQGTGAADDSGLPNDRFFAVRPEGSVSTLKIQRTERGDSAVYLCASSFDSSSGANVLTFGAGSRLTVL.